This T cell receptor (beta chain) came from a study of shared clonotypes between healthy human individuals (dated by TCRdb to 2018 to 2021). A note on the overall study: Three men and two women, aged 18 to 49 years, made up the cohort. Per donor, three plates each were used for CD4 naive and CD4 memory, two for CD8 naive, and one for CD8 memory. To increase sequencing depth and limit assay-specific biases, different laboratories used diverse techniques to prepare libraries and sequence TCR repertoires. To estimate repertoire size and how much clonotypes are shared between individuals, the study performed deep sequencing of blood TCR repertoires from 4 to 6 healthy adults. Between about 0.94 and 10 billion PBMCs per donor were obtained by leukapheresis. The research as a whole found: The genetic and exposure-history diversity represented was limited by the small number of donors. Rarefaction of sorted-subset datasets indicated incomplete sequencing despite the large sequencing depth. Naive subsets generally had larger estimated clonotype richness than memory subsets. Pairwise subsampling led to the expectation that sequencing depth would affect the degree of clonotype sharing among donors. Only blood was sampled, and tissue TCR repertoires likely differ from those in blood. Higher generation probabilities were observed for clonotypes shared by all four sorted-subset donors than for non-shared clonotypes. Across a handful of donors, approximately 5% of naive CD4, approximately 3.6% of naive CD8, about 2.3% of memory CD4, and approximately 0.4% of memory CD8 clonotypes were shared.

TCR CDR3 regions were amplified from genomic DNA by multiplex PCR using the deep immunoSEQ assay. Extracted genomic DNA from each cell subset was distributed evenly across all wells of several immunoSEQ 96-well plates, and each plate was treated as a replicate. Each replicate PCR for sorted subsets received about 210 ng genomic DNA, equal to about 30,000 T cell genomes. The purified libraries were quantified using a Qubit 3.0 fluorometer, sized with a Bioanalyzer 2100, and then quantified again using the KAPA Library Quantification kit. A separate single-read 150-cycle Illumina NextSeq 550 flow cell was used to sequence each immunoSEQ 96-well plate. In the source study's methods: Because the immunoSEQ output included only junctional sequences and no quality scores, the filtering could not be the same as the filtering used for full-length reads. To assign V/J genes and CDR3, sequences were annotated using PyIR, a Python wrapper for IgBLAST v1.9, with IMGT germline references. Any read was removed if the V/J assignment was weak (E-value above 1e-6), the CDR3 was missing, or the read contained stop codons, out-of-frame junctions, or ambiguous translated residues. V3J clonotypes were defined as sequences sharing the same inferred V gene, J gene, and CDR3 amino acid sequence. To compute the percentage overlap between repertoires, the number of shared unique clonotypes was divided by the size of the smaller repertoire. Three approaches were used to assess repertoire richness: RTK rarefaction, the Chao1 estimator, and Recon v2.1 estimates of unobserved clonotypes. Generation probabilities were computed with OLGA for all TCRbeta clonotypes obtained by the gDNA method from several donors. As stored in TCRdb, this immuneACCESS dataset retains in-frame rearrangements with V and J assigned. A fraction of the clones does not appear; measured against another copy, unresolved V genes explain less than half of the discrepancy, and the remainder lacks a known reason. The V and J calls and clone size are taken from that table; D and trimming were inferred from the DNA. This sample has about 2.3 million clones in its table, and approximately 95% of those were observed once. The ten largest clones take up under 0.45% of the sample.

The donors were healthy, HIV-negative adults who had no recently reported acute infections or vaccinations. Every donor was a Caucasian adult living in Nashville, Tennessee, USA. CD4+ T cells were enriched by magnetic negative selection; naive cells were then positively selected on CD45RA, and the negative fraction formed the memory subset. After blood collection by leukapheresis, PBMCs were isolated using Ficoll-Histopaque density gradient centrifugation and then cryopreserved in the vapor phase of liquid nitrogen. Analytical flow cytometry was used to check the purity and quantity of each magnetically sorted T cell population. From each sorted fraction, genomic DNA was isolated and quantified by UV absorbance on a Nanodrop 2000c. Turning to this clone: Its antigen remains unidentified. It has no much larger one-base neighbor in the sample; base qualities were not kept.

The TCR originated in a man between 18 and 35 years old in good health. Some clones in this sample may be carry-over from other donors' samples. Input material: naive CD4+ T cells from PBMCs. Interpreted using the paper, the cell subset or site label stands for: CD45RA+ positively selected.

The CDR3 amino acid sequence is: CASSLVVGQNQYF. The sequenced DNA: TGCGCCAGCAGCTTGGTCGTAGGACAGAACCAGTACTTC. Rearrangement joined TRBV5-1 to TRBJ2-5; tentative D gene TRBD1, with 6 bases matching. CDR1 and CDR2, looked up from the germline V gene, are SGHRS and YFSETQ. The junction shows trimming of 0 bases on V and 10 bases on J, plus 13 bases between the germline ends. The CDR3 numbers 13 residues from cysteine through phenylalanine. The read is trimmed to its CDR3 DNA, 39 bases read in frame from base 1. The full variable domain, with segments outside the CDR3 supplied by the reference TRBV5-1 and TRBJ2-5 proteins, appears as KAGVTQTPRYLIKTRGQQVTLSCSPISGHRSVSWYQQTPGQGLQFLFEYFSETQRNKGNFPGRFSGRQFSNSRSEMNVSTLELGDSALYLCASSLVVGQNQYFGPGTRLLVL.